These 3 T cell receptor beta chains were sequenced from one sample in a study of CD8+CD57+ T cells in acquired aplastic anemia. The TCR beta profiling, which covered VDJ combination and CDR3 sequence, was carried out using genomic DNA as the template. TCRdb re-called the reads with MiXCR, one entry per CDR3 protein. The sample consists of 200,000 to 250,000 distinct CDR3 sequences, almost 35% of them appearing once. The sequenced sample consisted of sorted CD4+, CD8+, or CD8+CD57+ T cells (not recorded which) from PBMCs. These receptors were obtained from a human donor in good health, serving as a control.

On this clonotype: This sequence may be a read error, since a much larger clone differs from it by one base. This CDR3 fails to terminate in the conserved phenylalanine or tryptophan, so it likely reflects a read error. The chain uses TRBV12-3 or TRBV12-4 and TRBJ1-2; D perhaps matches TRBD1 (5 bases). V lost 5 bases to trimming and J lost 4 bases, with 14 bases between them. There are 14 residues in the CDR3. The DNA of the CDR3 is TGTGCCAGCAGTGCTTCCGGGACGGGCTATGGCTACACCCTC. Amino acids: CASSASGTGYGYTL.

Ten or more counts support this clonotype. The V and J genes are TRBV7-9 and TRBJ2-7, with D possibly being TRBD1 (6 bases). CDR3 size: 13 residues. The V gene's germline CDR1 is SEHNR and CDR2 FQNEAQ (reference sequence). V gave up 4 bases and J gave up 3 bases, with 10 bases separating them. CDR3 loop: CASSSRTDYEQYF. CDR3 DNA sequence: TGTGCCAGCAGCTCGAGGACAGACTACGAGCAGTACTTC.

This clonotype was detected many times. The J gene is TRBJ2-6, the V gene TRBV2; D remains ambiguous. Germline V gene sequence: CDR1 SNHLY, CDR2 FYNNEI. V lost 6 bases, J lost 1 base, and 10 bases lay in between. CDR3 size: 15 residues. The CDR3 DNA sequence: TGTGCCAGCAGCGAACAGCTTTCTGGGGCCAACGTCCTGACTTTC. Its protein is CASSEQLSGANVLTF.